These T cell receptor beta chains were read from a single sample in a study of control samples from healthy donors and cancer patients. The repertoire was sequenced with immunoSEQ multiplex PCR; TCRdb's copy has only in-frame clones and lacks some. The table shows roughly 180,000 clones, with around 94% occurring only once. The specimen was blood. The receptors originated from a woman between 18 and 29 years old in good health. The CDR3 runs from the conserved cysteine through the conserved F or W.

J	V	CDR3
TRBJ1-2	TRBV11-3	CASSPVGRSVYGYTF
TRBJ1-1	TRBV4-1	CASSQRSTGPNTEAFF
TRBJ2-3	TRBV3-1/TRBV3-2	CASSRGAVAGHTQYF
TRBJ1-4	TRBV7-2	CASSLMSDEKLFF
TRBJ2-6	TRBV5-4	CASSFDRGARSGANVLTF
TRBJ1-4	TRBV11-3	CASSLGIANEKLFF
TRBJ1-4	TRBV29-1	CSVETGQGNEKLFF
TRBJ1-2	TRBV27	CASSRTGDYGYTF
TRBJ1-1	TRBV12-3/TRBV12-4	CASTSWGSEAFF
TRBJ1-2	TRBV6-4	CASSDRGRRVGYTF
TRBJ2-1	TRBV11-2	CASSPPSGRAGYNEQFF
TRBJ1-2	TRBV3-1/TRBV3-2	CASSQGRSNRGPYGYTF
TRBJ2-7	TRBV6-5	CASTPPDSYEQYF
TRBJ1-2	TRBV4-1	CASSVALGGKNYGYTF
TRBJ2-3	TRBV2	CASRGERTDTQYF
TRBJ1-4	TRBV6-4	CASKRNRGFTTNEKLFF
TRBJ1-1	TRBV7-9	CASSLGFMVGTEAFF
TRBJ2-2	TRBV5-1	CASTPDRGLSSGRAGELFF
TRBJ1-2	TRBV5-8	CASSLPGNYGYTF
TRBJ2-2	TRBV28	CASSKPASGRRSANTGELFF
TRBJ2-1	TRBV7-8	CASRGLAGGSSYNEQFF
TRBJ1-6	TRBV7-3	CASSSYGQGAAYNSPLHF
TRBJ1-5	TRBV7-2	CASSLAGYGQPQHF
TRBJ2-1	TRBV18	CASSPILNSNDEQFF
TRBJ2-2	TRBV28	CASRQGDRYTGELFF
TRBJ1-5	TRBV6-2/TRBV6-3	CASSPRDRLYSNQPQHF
TRBJ1-4	TRBV9	CASSAGTVATNEKLFF
TRBJ1-1	TRBV6-2/TRBV6-3	CASSPYGDTEAFF
TRBJ2-1	TRBV29-1	CSGITGGTTGEQFF
TRBJ1-1	TRBV10-2	CASSRVGETEAFF
TRBJ2-3	TRBV3-1/TRBV3-2	CAKPKRGASTDTQYF
TRBJ1-1	TRBV5-1	CASSFSWAARNTEAFF
TRBJ2-3	TRBV7-9	CASSLWTGAGWTDTQYF
TRBJ1-1	TRBV19	CASTSGESGTEAFF
TRBJ1-1	TRBV6-5	CASIRGPGDTEAFF
TRBJ2-7	TRBV13	CASSGRQGRDEQYF
TRBJ1-5	TRBV5-5	CASSSSFGGNQPQHF
TRBJ1-6	TRBV11-2	CASSRQGRGLSYNSPLHF
TRBJ1-1	TRBV27	CASSLSGAVLPEAFF
TRBJ1-6	TRBV6-5	CASSRQGVSSPLHF
TRBJ1-1	TRBV7-3	CASSLNGPNTEAFF
TRBJ1-2	TRBV7-2	CASSLAPSGSIYGYTF
TRBJ2-7	TRBV6-2/TRBV6-3	CASSYSGGVAGEQYF
TRBJ2-2	TRBV7-2	CASSLAQLPTGELFF
TRBJ2-2	TRBV14	CASSQGGYANTGELFF
TRBJ1-1	TRBV12-3/TRBV12-4	CVSRHRAGAFF
TRBJ2-7	TRBV20-1	CSARVEDEQYF
TRBJ2-1	TRBV5-5	CASSLLGGVGNEQFF
TRBJ1-5	TRBV19	CASSRGQDLGQPQHF
TRBJ2-2	TRBV7-9	CASRARPAGYNTGELFF
TRBJ1-5	TRBV12-5	CASSTGTGGFQPQHF
TRBJ1-2	TRBV25-1	CASRGQTNYGYTF
TRBJ1-1	TRBV9	CASSVVVREIWGMNTEAFF
TRBJ1-4	TRBV7-9	CASSSRQGNEKLFF